One and the same sample provided the 11 T cell receptor beta chains below, sequenced in a study of Ad26.COV2.S vaccination and SARS-CoV-2 variants. Here immunoSEQ multiplex PCR was the method, and the copy in TCRdb shows in-frame clones only, minus some. The sample gives about 400,000 clones, approximately 83% of which show up once; about 7.4% is in the top ten. Treatment noted: around 19 received Ad26.COV2.S at low or high dose, single or two shots; 5 received placebo; per-sample allocation not given. Sampling took place 63 days after the first vaccine or placebo injection. The specimen comprised peripheral blood, sampled in a trial of Ad26.COV2.S vaccine versus placebo. These receptors were taken from a person aged 18-60 years who received the Ad26.COV2.S COVID-19 vaccine or a placebo.

This clone was found once. The chain is built from TRBV7-9 and TRBJ2-2, with 8 positions matching TRBD1. Germline CDR1 is SEHNR and CDR2 is FQNEAQ (reference sequence). The J segment lost 5 bases and the V segment lost 5 bases, leaving 7 bases of the junction unmatched. The CDR3 covers 15 residues. Written as DNA, the CDR3 is TGTGCCAGCAGCCCCCAGGGGGCCGGAACCGGGGAGCTGTTTTTT. Its translation is CASSPQGAGTGELFF. The entire variable domain, with the rest obtained from reference TRBV7-9 and TRBJ2-2, is as follows: DTGVSQNPRHKITKRGQNVTFRCDPISEHNRLYWYRQTLGQGPEFLTYFQNEAQLEKSRLLSDRFSAERPKGSFSTLEIQRTEQGDSAMYLCASSPQGAGTGELFFGEGSRLTVL.

The chain uses TRBV16 and TRBJ1-4, with 7 bases lining up with TRBD1. CDR3 length: 14 residues. Germline V gene lookup returns CDR1 KGHSY and CDR2 FQNENV. V lost 3 bases, J lost 6 bases, and 4 bases stayed unmatched. The CDR3 DNA is TGTGCCAGCAGCCAGGGACAGATTGATGAAAAACTGTTTTTT. Protein: CASSQGQIDEKLFF.

The chain employs TRBV9 and TRBJ2-1; D call uncertain. The CDR3 totals 15 residues. V gave up 4 bases and J gave up 9 bases, with 20 bases separating them. Per the germline V gene, CDR1 is SGDLS and CDR2 is YYNGEE. CDR3 nucleotides: TGTGCCAGCAGCCCGGTGGCGGTTCCATCAATTGAGCAGTTCTTC. Translated: CASSPVAVPSIEQFF.

This chain connects TRBV24-1 to TRBJ2-1, with a weak D call TRBD2 (5 bases). V lost 4 bases and J 2 bases, leaving 14 bases between the germline ends. CDR1 KGHDR and CDR2 SFDVKD come from the germline V gene. The CDR3 has 16 amino acids. The CDR3 region is CATSDPGFGAYNEQFF. As DNA, the CDR3 is TGTGCCACCAGTGACCCTGGATTCGGGGCCTACAATGAGCAGTTCTTC.

This clone was detected only a few times. The chain carries TRBV6-5 and TRBJ1-6; tentatively, D is TRBD1 (6 bases). Germline CDR1 and CDR2: MNHEY and SVGAGI. V lost 6 bases to trimming and J lost 10 bases, with 16 bases between them. The CDR3 has 14 residues. The DNA of the CDR3 is TGTGCCAGCAGCAGGATGGCGACAGGATCACCCCTCCACTTT. Amino acids: CASSRMATGSPLHF.

This clone was seen a handful of times. The V and J genes are TRBV6-5 and TRBJ2-3; D call uncertain. The germline gives CDR1 MNHEY, CDR2 SVGAGI. Between the trimmed V and J ends, which lost 7 bases and 0 bases, there was a span of 8 bases. The CDR3 consists of 13 residues. The CDR3 loop reads CASIHPSTDTQYF. CDR3 sequence (DNA): TGTGCCAGCATCCATCCTAGCACAGATACGCAGTATTTT.

Written as DNA, the CDR3 is TGTGCCAGCAGCCTAACAGGGTCTTCCTACGAGCAGTACTTC. Translation gives CASSLTGSSYEQYF. The chain recombines TRBV6-6 with TRBJ2-7; perhaps TRBD1 as D (6 bases). Deletions cut 6 bases from V and 1 base from J, with 13 bases between. The germline gives CDR1 MNHNY, CDR2 SVGAGI (reference sequence). CDR3 size: 14 residues.

This chain joins TRBV3-1 (or the pseudogene TRBV3-2) and TRBJ2-5; D possibly uses TRBD1 or TRBD2 (5 bases each). V lost 1 base to trimming and J lost 5 bases, with 11 bases between them. The V gene's germline CDR1 is LGHDT and CDR2 YNNKEL (reference sequence). This CDR3 comprises 14 residues. The DNA for the CDR3 is TGTGCCAGCAGCCAAGCGGGACGACCCGAGACCCAGTACTTC. It specifies CASSQAGRPETQYF.

This clone has a handful of counts. CDR3 amino acids: CASSCDRNTEAFF. CDR3 sequence (DNA): TGTGCCAGCAGCTGTGACAGGAACACTGAAGCTTTCTTT. This chain connects TRBV6-7 to TRBJ1-1; D is possibly TRBD1 (5 bases). TRBV6-7 is an open reading frame, and its role is uncertain. The CDR3 is made up of 13 amino acids. V was clipped by 6 bases and J by 1 base, with 9 bases between them.

This clone was seen ten or more times. This chain links TRBV5-6 with TRBJ1-2; D is uncertain. This CDR3 is built from 13 residues. Germline V lookup: CDR1 SGHDT, CDR2 YYEEEE. Trimming left V 0 bases short and J 5 bases short, with 8 bases between. This CDR3 reads CASSLEGQYGYTF. The CDR3 nucleotides read TGTGCCAGCAGCTTGGAAGGGCAGTATGGCTACACCTTC.

The V call is TRBV5-1, the J call TRBJ2-5, with 10 bases identical to TRBD2. The junction had 2 bases not matched to a gene; V was cut back by 0 bases and J by 0 bases. The germline CDR1 and CDR2 sequences are SGHRS and YFSETQ. This CDR3 comprises 16 residues. CDR3 nucleotides: TGCGCCAGCAGCTTGGGAGCGGGGGGGCACCAAGAGACCCAGTACTTC. As protein: CASSLGAGGHQETQYF.